The present entry profiles one T cell receptor beta chain with its context. CDR1 MNHEY and CDR2 SVGAGI come from the germline V gene. The CDR3 spans 14 residues. V was shortened by 0 bases and J by 3 bases, with 8 bases between the two germline ends. Individual cDNA molecules were tagged with unique molecular identifiers. MiXCR was run by TCRdb on the 5' RACE reads, yielding one entry per CDR3 protein. The sample lists about 58,000 distinct CDR3 sequences; roughly 13% were seen once. The data belong to a study of early T cells in non-severe SARS-CoV-2 infection. The sequence was collected from an adult who was a healthcare worker with PCR-confirmed SARS-CoV-2 infection or an uninfected control (not recorded which). The sequenced material came from whole blood. The J gene is TRBJ2-5, the V gene TRBV6-5; perhaps TRBD2 as D (5 bases). The CDR3 coding sequence is TGTGCCAGCAGTTACTCCCCGGGAAAAGAGACCCAGTACTTC. Amino acid sequence: CASSYSPGKETQYF.